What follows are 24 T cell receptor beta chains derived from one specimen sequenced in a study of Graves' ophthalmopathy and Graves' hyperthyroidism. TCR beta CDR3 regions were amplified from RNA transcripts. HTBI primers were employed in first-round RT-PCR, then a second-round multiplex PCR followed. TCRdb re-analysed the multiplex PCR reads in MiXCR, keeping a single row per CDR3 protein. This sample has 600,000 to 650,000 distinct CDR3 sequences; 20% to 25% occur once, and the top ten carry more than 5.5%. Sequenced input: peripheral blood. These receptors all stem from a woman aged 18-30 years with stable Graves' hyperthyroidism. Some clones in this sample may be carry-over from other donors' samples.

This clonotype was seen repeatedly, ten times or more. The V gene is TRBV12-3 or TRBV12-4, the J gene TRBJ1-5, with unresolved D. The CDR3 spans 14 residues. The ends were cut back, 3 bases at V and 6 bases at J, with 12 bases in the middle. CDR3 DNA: TGTGCCAGCAGTTTGAGGACGGTAGGTCAGCCCCAGCATTTT. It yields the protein CASSLRTVGQPQHF.

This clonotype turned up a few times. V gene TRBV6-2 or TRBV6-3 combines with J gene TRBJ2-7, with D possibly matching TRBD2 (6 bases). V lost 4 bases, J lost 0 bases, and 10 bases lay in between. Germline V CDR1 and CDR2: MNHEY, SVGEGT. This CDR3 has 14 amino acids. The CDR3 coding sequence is TGTGCCAGCAGTTCGGGACTTATCTCCTACGAGCAGTACTTC. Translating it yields CASSSGLISYEQYF.

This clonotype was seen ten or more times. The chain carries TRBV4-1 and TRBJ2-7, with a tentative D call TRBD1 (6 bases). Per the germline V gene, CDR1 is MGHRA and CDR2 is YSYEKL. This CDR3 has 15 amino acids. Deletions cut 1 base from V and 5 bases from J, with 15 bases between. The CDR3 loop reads CASSQVGDRSHEQYF. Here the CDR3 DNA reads TGCGCCAGCAGCCAAGTAGGAGACAGGTCCCACGAGCAGTACTTC.

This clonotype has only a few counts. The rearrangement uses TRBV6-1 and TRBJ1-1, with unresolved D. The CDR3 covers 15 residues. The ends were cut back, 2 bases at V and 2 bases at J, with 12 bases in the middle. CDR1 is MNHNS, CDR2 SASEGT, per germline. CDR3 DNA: TGTGCCAGCAGTGAATTTGGGGAGGCAAACACTGAAGCTTTCTTT. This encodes CASSEFGEANTEAFF.

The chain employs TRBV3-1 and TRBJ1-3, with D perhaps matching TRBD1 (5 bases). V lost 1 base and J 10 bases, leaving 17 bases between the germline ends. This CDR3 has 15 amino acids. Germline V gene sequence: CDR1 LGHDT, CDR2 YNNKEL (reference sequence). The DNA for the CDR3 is TGTGCCAGCAGCCAAGGACAGAACTCCCTAGGAACCATATATTTT. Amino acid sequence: CASSQGQNSLGTIYF.

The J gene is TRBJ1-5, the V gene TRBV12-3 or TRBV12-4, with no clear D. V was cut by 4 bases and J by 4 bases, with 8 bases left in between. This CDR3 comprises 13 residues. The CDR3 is CASSWHPNQPQHF. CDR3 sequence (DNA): TGTGCCAGCAGTTGGCATCCAAATCAGCCCCAGCATTTT.

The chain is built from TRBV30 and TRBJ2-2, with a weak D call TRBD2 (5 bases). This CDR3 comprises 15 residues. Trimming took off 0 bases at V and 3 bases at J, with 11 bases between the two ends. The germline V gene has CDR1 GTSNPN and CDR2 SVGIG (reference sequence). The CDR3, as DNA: TGTGCCTGGAGTGTACGGACTCTCCACACCGGGGAGCTGTTTTTT. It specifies CAWSVRTLHTGELFF.

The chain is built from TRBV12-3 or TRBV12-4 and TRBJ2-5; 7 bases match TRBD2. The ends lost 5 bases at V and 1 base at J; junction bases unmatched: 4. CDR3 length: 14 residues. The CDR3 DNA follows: TGTGCCAGCAGTCGGCTAGCGGCCCAAGAGACCCAGTACTTC. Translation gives CASSRLAAQETQYF.

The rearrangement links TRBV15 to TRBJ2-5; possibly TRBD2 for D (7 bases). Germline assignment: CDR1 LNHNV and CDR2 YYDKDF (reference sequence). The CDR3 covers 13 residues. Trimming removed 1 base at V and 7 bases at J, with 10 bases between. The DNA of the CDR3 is TGTGCCACCAGCAGAGCAGGGGAGGGGACCCAGTACTTC. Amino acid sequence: CATSRAGEGTQYF.

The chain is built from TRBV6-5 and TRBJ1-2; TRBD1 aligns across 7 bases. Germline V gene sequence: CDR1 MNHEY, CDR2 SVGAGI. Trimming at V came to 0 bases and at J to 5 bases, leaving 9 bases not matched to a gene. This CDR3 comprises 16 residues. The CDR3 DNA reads TGTGCCAGCAGTTACTCGAGAGGACAGGACGATTATGGCTACACCTTC. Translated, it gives CASSYSRGQDDYGYTF.

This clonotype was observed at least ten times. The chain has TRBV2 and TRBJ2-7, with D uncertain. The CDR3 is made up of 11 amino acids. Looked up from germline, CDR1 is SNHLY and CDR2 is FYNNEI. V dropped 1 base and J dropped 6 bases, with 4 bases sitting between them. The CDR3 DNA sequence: TGTGCCAGCAGTGAAGAGGCCGAGCAGTACTTC. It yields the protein CASSEEAEQYF.

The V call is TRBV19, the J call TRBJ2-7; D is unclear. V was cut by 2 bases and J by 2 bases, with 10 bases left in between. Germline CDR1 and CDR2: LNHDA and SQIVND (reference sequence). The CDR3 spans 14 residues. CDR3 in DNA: TGTGCCAGTAGTATAAACCTAGAAACCTACGAGCAGTACTTC. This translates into CASSINLETYEQYF.

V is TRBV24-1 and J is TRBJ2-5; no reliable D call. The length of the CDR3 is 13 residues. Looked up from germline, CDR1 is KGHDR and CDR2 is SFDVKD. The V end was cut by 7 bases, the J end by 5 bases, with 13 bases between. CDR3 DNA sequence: TGTGCCACCAGACACCATTACGGGGAGACCCAGTACTTC. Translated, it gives CATRHHYGETQYF.

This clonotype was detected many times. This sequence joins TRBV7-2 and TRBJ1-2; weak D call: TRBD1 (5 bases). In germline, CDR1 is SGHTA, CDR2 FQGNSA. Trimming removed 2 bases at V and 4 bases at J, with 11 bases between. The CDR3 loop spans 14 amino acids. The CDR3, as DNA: TGTGCCAGCAGCTTACTGGGGCGAGGCTATGGCTACACCTTC. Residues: CASSLLGRGYGYTF.

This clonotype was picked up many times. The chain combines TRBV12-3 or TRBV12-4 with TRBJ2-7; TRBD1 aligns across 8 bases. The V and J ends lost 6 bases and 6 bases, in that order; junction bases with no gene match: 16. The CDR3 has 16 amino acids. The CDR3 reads CASSTPGTDRVPEQYF. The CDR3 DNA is TGTGCCAGCAGCACCCCAGGGACGGACAGGGTCCCCGAGCAGTACTTC.

The CDR3 protein is CASRRNPGEEQYF. The CDR3 coding sequence is TGTGCCAGCAGGAGGAACCCAGGGGAAGAGCAGTACTTC. The genes are TRBV28 and TRBJ2-7; TRBD1 is a possible D gene (6 bases). Trimming pared 6 bases from V and 7 bases from J, leaving 16 bases between. This CDR3 is 13 amino acids long. From germline, CDR1 is MDHEN and CDR2 SYDVKM. The whole variable domain, remainder taken from reference TRBV28 and TRBJ2-7, is DVKVTQSSRYLVKRTGEKVFLECVQDMDHENMFWYRQDPGLGLRLIYFSYDVKMKEKGDIPEGYSVSREKKERFSLILESASTNQTSMYLCASRRNPGEEQYFGPGTRLTVT.

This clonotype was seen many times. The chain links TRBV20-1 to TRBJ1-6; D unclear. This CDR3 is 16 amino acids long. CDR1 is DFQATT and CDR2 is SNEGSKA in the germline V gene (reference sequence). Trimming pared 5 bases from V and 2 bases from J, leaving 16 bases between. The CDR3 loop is CSAPSEGLPYNSPLHF. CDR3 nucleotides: TGCAGTGCTCCGTCTGAGGGTCTGCCCTATAATTCACCCCTCCACTTT.

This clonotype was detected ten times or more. CDR3 nucleotide sequence: TGCAGTGCTAGCCCGGAGACCCAGTACTTC. Translation gives CSASPETQYF. The V gene is TRBV20-1, the J gene TRBJ2-5; D is unclear. The CDR3 loop spans 10 amino acids. From germline, CDR1 is DFQATT and CDR2 SNEGSKA (reference sequence). Deletions cut 3 bases from V and 5 bases from J, with 4 bases between.

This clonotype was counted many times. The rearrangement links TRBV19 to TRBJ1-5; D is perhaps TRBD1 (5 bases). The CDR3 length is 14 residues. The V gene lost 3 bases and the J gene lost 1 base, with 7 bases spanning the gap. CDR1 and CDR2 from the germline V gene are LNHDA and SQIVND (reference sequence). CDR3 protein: CASSIRDSNQPQHF. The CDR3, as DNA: TGTGCCAGTAGTATCCGGGACAGCAATCAGCCCCAGCATTTT.

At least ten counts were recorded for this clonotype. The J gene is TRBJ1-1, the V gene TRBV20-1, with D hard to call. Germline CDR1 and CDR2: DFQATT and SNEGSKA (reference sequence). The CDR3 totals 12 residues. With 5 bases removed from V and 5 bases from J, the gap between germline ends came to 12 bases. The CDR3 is CSAPKPGTEAFF. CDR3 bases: TGCAGTGCTCCCAAGCCAGGTACTGAAGCTTTCTTT.

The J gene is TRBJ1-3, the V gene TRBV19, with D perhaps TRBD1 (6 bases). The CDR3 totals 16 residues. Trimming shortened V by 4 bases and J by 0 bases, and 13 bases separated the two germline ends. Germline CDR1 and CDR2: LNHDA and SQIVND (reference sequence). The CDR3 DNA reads TGTGCCAGTAGTACCTCTCGGACAGTCTCTGGAAACACCATATATTTT. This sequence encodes CASSTSRTVSGNTIYF.

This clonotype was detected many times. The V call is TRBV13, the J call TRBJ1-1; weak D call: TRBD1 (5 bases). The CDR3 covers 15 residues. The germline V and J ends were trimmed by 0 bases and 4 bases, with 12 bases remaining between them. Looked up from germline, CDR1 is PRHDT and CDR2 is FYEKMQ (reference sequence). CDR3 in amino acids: CASSLGGPRVTEAFF. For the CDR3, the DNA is TGTGCCAGCAGCTTAGGTGGTCCCAGGGTCACTGAAGCTTTCTTT. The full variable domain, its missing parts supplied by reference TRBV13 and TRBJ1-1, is AAGVIQSPRHLIKEKRETATLKCYPIPRHDTVYWYQQGPGQDPQFLISFYEKMQSDKGSIPDRFSAQQFSDYHSELNMSSLELGDSALYFCASSLGGPRVTEAFFGQGTRLTVV.

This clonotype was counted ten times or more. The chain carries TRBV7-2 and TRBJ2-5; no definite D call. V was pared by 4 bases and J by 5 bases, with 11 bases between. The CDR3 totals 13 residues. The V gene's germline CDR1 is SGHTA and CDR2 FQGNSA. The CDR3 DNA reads TGTGCCAGCAGCTCCTTCAGGTTCGAGACCCAGTACTTC. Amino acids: CASSSFRFETQYF.

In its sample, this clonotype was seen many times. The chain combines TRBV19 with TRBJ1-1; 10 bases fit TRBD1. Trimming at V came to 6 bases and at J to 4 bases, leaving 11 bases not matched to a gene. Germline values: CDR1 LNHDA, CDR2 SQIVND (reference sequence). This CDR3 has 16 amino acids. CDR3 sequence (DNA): TGTGCCAGTAGAGGGGACAGGGGAACTTCAGCCACTGAAGCTTTCTTT. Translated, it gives CASRGDRGTSATEAFF.